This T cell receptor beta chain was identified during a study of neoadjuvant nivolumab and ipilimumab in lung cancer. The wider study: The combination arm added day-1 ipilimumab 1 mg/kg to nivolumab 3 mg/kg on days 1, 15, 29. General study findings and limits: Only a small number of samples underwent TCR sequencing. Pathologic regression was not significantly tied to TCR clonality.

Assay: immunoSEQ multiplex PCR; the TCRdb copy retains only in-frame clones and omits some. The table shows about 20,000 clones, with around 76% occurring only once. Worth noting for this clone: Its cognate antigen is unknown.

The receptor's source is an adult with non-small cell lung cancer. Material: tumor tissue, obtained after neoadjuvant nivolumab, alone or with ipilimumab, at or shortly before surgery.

In DNA, the CDR3 is TGTGCCAGCAGCTCGGGACTTAATTCACCCCTCCACTTT. Protein sequence: CASSSGLNSPLHF. This chain connects TRBV11-2 to TRBJ1-6; a weak D match, TRBD1 (5 bases). V was cut by 4 bases and J by 6 bases, with 7 bases left in between. Germline V CDR1 and CDR2: SGHAT, FQNNGV. The CDR3 is 13 amino acids.